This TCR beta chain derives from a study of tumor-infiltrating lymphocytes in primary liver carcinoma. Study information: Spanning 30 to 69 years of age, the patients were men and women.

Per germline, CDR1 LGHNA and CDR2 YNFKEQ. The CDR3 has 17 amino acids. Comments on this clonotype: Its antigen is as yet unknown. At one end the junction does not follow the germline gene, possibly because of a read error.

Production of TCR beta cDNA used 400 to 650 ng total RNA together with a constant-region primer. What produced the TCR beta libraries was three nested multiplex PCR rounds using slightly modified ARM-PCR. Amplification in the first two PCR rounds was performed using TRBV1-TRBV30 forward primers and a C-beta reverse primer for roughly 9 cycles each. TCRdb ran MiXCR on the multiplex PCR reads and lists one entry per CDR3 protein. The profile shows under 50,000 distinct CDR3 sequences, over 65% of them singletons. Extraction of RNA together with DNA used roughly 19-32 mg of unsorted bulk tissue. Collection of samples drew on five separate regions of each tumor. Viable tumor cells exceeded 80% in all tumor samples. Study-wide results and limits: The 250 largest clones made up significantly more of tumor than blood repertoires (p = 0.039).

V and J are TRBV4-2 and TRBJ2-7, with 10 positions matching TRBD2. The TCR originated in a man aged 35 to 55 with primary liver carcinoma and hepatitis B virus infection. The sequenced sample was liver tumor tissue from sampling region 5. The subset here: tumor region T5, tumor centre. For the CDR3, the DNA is TGTGCCACTACTGGACTAGCGGTAGTTTATACGTCCTACGAGCAGTACTTT. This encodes CATTGLAVVYTSYEQYF.